This T cell receptor (beta chain) emerged from a study of T cell responses to AZD1222 COVID-19 vaccine. Findings and limits, study-wide: Recipients of two AZD1222 doses showed rising Spike-specific TCR breadth and depth. After the peak T cell response, and only then, were repertoires sampled.

The data were produced by immunoSEQ multiplex PCR, yet TCRdb's version contains in-frame clones alone and is incomplete. The profile shows about 170,000 clones, over 85% of them singletons. Germline assignment: CDR1 SEHNR and CDR2 FQNEAQ (reference sequence). The CDR3 is 15 residues long. V lost 3 bases, J lost 3 bases, and 4 bases stayed unmatched. Regarding this clone: Antigen unknown.

The TCR was taken from an adult in good health. The sequenced sample was peripheral blood, obtained on day 0 of AZD1222 vaccination. The chain couples TRBV7-9 to TRBJ1-4; 7 bases line up with TRBD1. DNA for the CDR3: TGTGCCAGCAGCTTCAGGACAGGCCCTAATGAAAAACTGTTTTTT. Protein sequence: CASSFRTGPNEKLFF.